This record covers a single T cell receptor (beta chain). The antigen remains undetermined. RNA transcripts provided the template for amplifying TCR beta CDR3 regions. RT-PCR with HTBI primers came first, then second-round multiplex PCR. TCRdb fed the multiplex PCR reads into MiXCR, producing one record per CDR3 protein. The data show about 400,000 distinct CDR3 sequences, roughly 14% seen once. The data originate from a study of Graves' ophthalmopathy and Graves' hyperthyroidism. Regarding the study as a whole: The majority of expanded thyroid clonotypes above 0.001 frequency also occurred in blood.

Germline CDR1 is SGHDN and CDR2 is FVKESK. The CDR3 runs to 13 residues. Trimming took off 8 bases at V and 0 bases at J, with 11 bases between the two ends. The specimen was peripheral blood. This chain links TRBV14 with TRBJ2-7; D is unresolved. This receptor was taken from a woman aged 18-29 years with stable Graves' hyperthyroidism. This CDR3 reads CASGRQNSYEQYF. In nucleotides, the CDR3 is TGTGCCAGCGGTCGACAAAACTCCTACGAGCAGTACTTC.